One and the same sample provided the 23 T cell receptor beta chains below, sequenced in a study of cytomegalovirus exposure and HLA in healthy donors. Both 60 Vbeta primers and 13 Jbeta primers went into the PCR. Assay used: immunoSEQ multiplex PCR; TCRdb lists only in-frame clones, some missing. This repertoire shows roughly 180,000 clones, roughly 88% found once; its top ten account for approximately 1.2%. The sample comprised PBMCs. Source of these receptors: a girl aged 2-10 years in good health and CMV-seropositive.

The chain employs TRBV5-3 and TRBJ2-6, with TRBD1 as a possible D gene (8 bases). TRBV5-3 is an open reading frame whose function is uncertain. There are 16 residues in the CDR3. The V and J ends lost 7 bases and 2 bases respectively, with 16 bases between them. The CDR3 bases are TGTGCCAGATCGGACAGGGAGGGTACTGGGGCCAACGTCCTGACTTTC. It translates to CARSDREGTGANVLTF.

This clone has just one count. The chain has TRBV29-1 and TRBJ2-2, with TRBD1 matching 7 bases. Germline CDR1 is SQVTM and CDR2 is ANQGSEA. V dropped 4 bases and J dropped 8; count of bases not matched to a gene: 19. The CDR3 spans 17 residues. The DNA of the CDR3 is TGCAGCGTTGTCCTCGACCTCAGGGGGACGGGCGTAGGGGAGCTGTTTTTT. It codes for CSVVLDLRGTGVGELFF.

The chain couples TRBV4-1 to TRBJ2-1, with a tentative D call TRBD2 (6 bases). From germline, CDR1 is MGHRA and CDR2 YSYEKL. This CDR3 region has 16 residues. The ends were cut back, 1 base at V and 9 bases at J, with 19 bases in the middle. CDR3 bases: TGCGCCAGCAGCCAAGGTTCCGCGACTAGGGACGCTGAGCAGTTCTTC. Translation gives CASSQGSATRDAEQFF.

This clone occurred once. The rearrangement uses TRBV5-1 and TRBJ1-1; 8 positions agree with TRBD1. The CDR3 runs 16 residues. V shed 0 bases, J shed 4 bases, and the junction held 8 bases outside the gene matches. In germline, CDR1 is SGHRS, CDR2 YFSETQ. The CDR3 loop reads CASSLAPGGAGTEAFF. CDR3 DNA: TGCGCCAGCAGCTTGGCCCCAGGGGGCGCTGGCACTGAAGCTTTCTTT.

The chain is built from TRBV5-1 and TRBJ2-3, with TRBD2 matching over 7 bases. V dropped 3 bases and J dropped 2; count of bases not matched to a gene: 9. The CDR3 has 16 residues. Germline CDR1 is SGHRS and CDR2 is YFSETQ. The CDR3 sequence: CASSSRASGYTDTQYF. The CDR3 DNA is TGCGCCAGCAGCTCCCGGGCTAGCGGATACACAGATACGCAGTATTTT.

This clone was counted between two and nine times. CDR3 in amino acids: CASSYVAVGDSPLHF. DNA of the CDR3: TGTGCCAGCAGTTATGTGGCGGTAGGGGATTCACCCCTCCACTTT. The rearrangement links TRBV6-6 to TRBJ1-6, with D tentatively TRBD1 (5 bases). CDR1 is MNHNY and CDR2 is SVGAGI in the germline V gene (reference sequence). The CDR3 is 15 residues long. V was shortened by 3 bases and J by 8 bases, with 14 bases between the two germline ends.

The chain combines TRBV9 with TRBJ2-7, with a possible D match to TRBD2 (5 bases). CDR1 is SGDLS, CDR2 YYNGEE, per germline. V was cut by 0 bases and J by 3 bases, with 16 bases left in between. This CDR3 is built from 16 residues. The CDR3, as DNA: TGTGCCAGCAGCGTAGGAGGGAGCCGCCCCTACTACGAGCAGTACTTC. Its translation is CASSVGGSRPYYEQYF.

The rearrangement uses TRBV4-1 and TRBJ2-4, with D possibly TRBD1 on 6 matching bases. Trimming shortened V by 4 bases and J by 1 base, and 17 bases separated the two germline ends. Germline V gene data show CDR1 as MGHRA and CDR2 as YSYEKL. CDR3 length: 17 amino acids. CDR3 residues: CASSPGQPHGAKNIQYF. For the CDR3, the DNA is TGCGCCAGCAGCCCGGGACAACCTCATGGGGCCAAAAACATTCAGTACTTC.

CDR3 sequence: CASSLAPSAPEEQYF. The CDR3, as DNA: TGTGCCAGCAGCTTAGCGCCTAGCGCCCCGGAGGAGCAGTACTTC. The chain employs TRBV7-2 and TRBJ2-7, with D possibly TRBD2 on 6 matching bases. V was pared by 0 bases and J by 7 bases, with 16 bases between. Germline assignment: CDR1 SGHTA and CDR2 FQGNSA. The CDR3 runs 15 residues.

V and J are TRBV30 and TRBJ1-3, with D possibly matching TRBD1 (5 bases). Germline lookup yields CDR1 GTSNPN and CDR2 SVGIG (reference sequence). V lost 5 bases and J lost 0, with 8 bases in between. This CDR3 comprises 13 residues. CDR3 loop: CAWGGGSGNTIYF. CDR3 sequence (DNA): TGTGCCTGGGGCGGGGGCTCTGGAAACACCATATATTTT.

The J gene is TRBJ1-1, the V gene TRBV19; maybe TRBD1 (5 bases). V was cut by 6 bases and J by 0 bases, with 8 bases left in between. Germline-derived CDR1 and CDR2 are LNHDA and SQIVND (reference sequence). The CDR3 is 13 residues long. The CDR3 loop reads CASRGLMNTEAFF. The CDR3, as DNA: TGTGCCAGTAGGGGGCTCATGAACACTGAAGCTTTCTTT.

The CDR3 is CASSLRTSGSCEQYF. CDR3 DNA sequence: TGTGCCAGCAGTTTACGGACTAGCGGGAGTTGCGAGCAGTACTTC. The chain is built from TRBV28 and TRBJ2-7; 13 bases line up with TRBD2. This CDR3 comprises 15 residues. Germline CDR1 MDHEN, CDR2 SYDVKM. J lost 6 bases, V lost 2 bases, and 4 bases had no gene match.

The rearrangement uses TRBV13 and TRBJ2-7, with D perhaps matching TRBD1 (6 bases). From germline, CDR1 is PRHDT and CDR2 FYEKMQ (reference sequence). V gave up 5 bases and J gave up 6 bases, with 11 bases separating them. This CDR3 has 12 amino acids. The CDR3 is CASSLTGFEQYF. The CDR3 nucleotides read TGTGCCAGCAGCCTTACAGGGTTCGAGCAGTACTTC.

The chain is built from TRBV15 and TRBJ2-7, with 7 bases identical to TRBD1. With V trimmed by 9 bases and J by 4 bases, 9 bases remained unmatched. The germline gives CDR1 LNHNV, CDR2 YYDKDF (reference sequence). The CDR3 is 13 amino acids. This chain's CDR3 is CATTPGGFYEQYF. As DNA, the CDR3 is TGTGCCACAACACCAGGGGGTTTTTACGAGCAGTACTTC. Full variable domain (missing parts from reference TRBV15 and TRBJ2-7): DAMVIQNPRYQVTQFGKPVTLSCSQTLNHNVMYWYQQKSSQAPKLLFHYYDKDFNNEADTPDNFQSRRPNTSFCFLDIRSPGLGDTAMYLCATTPGGFYEQYFGPGTRLTVT.

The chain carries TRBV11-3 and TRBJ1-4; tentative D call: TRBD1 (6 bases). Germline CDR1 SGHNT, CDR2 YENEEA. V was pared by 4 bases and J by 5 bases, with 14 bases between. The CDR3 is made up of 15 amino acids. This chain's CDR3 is CASSSSGTMNEKLFF. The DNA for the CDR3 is TGTGCCAGCAGCTCCTCGGGGACAATGAATGAAAAACTGTTTTTT. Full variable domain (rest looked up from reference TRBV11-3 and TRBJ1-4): EAGVVQSPRYKIIEKKQPVAFWCNPISGHNTLYWYLQNLGQGPELLIRYENEEAVDDSQLPKDRFSAERLKGVDSTLKIQPAELGDSAVYLCASSSSGTMNEKLFFGSGTQLSVL.

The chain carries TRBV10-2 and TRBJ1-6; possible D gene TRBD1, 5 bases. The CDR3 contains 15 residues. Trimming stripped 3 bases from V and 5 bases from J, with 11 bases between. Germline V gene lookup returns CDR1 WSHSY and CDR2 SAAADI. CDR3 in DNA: TGCGCCAGCAGTGAAAGGGGTTTCGATAATTCACCCCTCCACTTT. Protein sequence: CASSERGFDNSPLHF.

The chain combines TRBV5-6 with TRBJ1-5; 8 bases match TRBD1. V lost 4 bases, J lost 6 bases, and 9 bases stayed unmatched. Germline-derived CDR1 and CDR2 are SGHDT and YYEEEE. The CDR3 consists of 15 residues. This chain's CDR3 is CASSLGGTGGQPQHF. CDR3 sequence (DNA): TGTGCCAGCAGCCTGGGGGGGACAGGAGGTCAGCCCCAGCATTTT.

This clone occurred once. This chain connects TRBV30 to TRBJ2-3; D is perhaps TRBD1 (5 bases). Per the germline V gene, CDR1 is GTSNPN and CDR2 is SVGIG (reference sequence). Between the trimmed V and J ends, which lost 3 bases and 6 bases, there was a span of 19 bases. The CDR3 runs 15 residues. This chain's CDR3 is CAWRVTGQITDTQYF. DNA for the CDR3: TGTGCCTGGAGAGTTACAGGCCAGATAACCGATACGCAGTATTTT.

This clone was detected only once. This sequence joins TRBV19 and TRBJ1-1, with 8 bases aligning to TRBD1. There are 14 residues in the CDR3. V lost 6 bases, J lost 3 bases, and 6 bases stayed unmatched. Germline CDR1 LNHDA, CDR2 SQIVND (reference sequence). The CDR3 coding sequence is TGTGCCAGTAGAAAGGACAGGGCCGACACTGAAGCTTTCTTT. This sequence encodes CASRKDRADTEAFF.

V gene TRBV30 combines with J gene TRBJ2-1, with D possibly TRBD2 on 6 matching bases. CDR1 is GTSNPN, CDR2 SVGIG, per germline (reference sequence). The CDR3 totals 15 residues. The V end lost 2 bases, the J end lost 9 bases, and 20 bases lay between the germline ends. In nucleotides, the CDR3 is TGTGCCTGGAGTCGTCCTAGCACGGGGGTAGGTGAGCAGTTCTTC. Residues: CAWSRPSTGVGEQFF.

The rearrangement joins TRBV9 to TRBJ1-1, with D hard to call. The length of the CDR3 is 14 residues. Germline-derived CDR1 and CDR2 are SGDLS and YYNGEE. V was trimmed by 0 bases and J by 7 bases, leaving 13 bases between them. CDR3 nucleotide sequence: TGTGCCAGCAGCGTAGGAGGGAACCCCTATGAAGCTTTCTTT. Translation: CASSVGGNPYEAFF.

The CDR3 nucleotides read TGTGCCAGCAGCTCCTCCCCGGTCAATGAGCAGTTCTTC. It translates to CASSSSPVNEQFF. The chain recombines TRBV7-3 with TRBJ2-1, with D unresolved. Germline V lookup: CDR1 SGHTA, CDR2 FQGTGA. V dropped 4 bases and J dropped 6 bases, with 10 bases sitting between them. The CDR3 runs to 13 residues.

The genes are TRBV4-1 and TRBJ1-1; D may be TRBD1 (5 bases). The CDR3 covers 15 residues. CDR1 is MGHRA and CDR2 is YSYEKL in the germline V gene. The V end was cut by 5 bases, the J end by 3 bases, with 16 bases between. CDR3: CASSARGLKDTEAFF. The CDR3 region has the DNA TGCGCCAGCAGCGCGCGGGGCTTGAAGGACACTGAAGCTTTCTTT.